This T cell receptor beta chain emerged from a study of glioma-infiltrating T cells. Amplification of TCR alpha and beta CDR3 regions from RNA used iRepertoire nested multiplex PCR. TCRdb re-analysed the multiplex PCR reads in MiXCR, keeping a single row per CDR3 protein. This table holds some 160,000 distinct CDR3 sequences, around 45% found once. This CDR3 region has 15 residues. Germline CDR1 and CDR2: SNHLY and FYNNEI. The germline V and J ends were trimmed by 2 bases and 6 bases, with 14 bases remaining between them. This clonotype was sampled from a human donor with low-grade glioma or glioblastoma, undergoing nonglioma brain surgery, or in good health (not recorded which). Source material: glioma tissue, nonneoplastic brain tissue, or PBMCs (not recorded which). The V and J genes are TRBV2 and TRBJ2-1, with D maybe TRBD2 (6 bases). The CDR3 loop is CASSESGGSRNEQFF. CDR3 DNA sequence: TGTGCCAGCAGTGAATCCGGGGGTAGTCGCAATGAGCAGTTCTTC.